This T cell receptor beta chain emerged from a study of beta chain features in type 1 diabetes. Study-wide findings and caveats: Whether HLA type influences TCRB rearrangement remained unresolved here. Insertions at VDJ junctions were less frequent in type 1 diabetes patients. These patients also deleted more nucleotides at the same junctions. Among patients, naive, central memory and Treg TCRB repertoires appeared more similar than among healthy donors.

A remark on this clone: What it binds is not known.

Expressed TCRB transcripts were sequenced because the entire RNA isolate underwent reverse transcription. Clones were read by immunoSEQ multiplex PCR, and TCRdb kept only the in-frame ones, dropping some. In the table there are 250,000 or so clones, about 30% of which are singletons. Sorting that relied on CD45RO/CCR7/CD25/CD127/CD95/CD27 yielded CD4+ naive, central memory, regulatory and stem cell-like memory cells. What was sequenced was central memory CD4+ T cells from blood. This TCR derives from a young man in good health.

The CDR3 here is CASSYSGTLNEQFF. The CDR3 bases are TGTGCCAGCAGTTACTCCGGGACCCTCAATGAGCAGTTCTTC. The chain employs TRBV6-5 and TRBJ2-1, with D perhaps assigned TRBD1 or TRBD2 (5 bases each). V lost 0 bases, J lost 6 bases, and 9 bases lay in between. The CDR3 extends over 14 amino acids. The V gene's germline CDR1 is MNHEY and CDR2 SVGAGI.